These 4 T cell receptor beta chains were all obtained from the same sample, sequenced in a study of T cell responses to AZD1222 COVID-19 vaccine. Here immunoSEQ multiplex PCR was the method, and the copy in TCRdb shows in-frame clones only, minus some. The sample records 90,000 to 130,000 clones, about 92% being singletons. Sequences were derived from peripheral blood, sampled on day 0 of MenACWY control vaccination. The origin of the receptors is an adult in good health.

This clone has just one count. The CDR3, as DNA: TGCAGTGCTAGAAAAGGGAGAGAAGCTTTCTTT. Protein: CSARKGREAFF. The chain joins TRBV20-1 to TRBJ1-1; D is unclear. V was clipped by 2 bases and J by 8 bases, with 9 bases between them. The CDR3 length is 11 residues. CDR1 is DFQATT and CDR2 is SNEGSKA in the germline V gene (reference sequence).

The J gene is TRBJ1-4, the V gene TRBV28; 7 positions agree with TRBD1. This CDR3 has 15 amino acids. V shed 5 bases, J shed 7 bases, and the junction held 10 bases outside the gene matches. Germline V gene data show CDR1 as MDHEN and CDR2 as SYDVKM. The CDR3 here is CASSGTGTASEKLFF. CDR3 bases: TGTGCCAGCAGTGGAACCGGGACAGCCTCTGAAAAACTGTTTTTT.

The chain carries TRBV2 and TRBJ2-1; the match to TRBD1 covers 8 bases. The germline gives CDR1 SNHLY, CDR2 FYNNEI. This CDR3 comprises 16 residues. V lost 4 bases to trimming and J lost 5 bases; unmatched junction nucleotides: 10. The CDR3 protein is CASSGPTGDPNNEQFF. The CDR3 DNA reads TGTGCCAGCAGTGGGCCGACAGGGGACCCCAACAATGAGCAGTTCTTC.

This clone appeared a single time. This chain connects TRBV10-1 to TRBJ2-1, with TRBD1 as a possible D gene (5 bases). With 4 bases removed from V and 10 bases from J, the gap between germline ends came to 11 bases. CDR1 WNHNN and CDR2 SYGVQD come from the germline V gene (reference sequence). The CDR3 has 12 residues. The CDR3 reads CASSAGSREQFF. The CDR3 DNA sequence: TGCGCCAGCAGTGCAGGGTCTCGGGAGCAGTTCTTC.